Included here is one T cell receptor (beta chain) sequence, with context. Its matching antigen is unknown. This sample is part of a study of T cell responses to AZD1222 COVID-19 vaccine. The CDR3 spans 14 residues. Trimming cost V 3 bases and J 7 bases; bases outside gene matches: 3. Germline-derived CDR1 and CDR2 are SEHNR and FQNEAQ (reference sequence). Study outcomes and limitations: The study reported that nearly half of spike-specific TCRs target unmutated variant regions.

TCRdb's table, derived via immunoSEQ multiplex PCR, lists solely in-frame clones and lacks some. The sample yields some 130,000 clones, 80% to 90% seen once. The chain uses TRBV7-9 and TRBJ2-1, with 10 bases matching TRBD2. The sequences come from peripheral blood, collected 28 days after the second AZD1222 dose. This clonotype originated in an adult who received the AZD1222 COVID-19 vaccine. The CDR3 reads CASSFGLAENEQFF. The DNA for the CDR3 is TGTGCCAGCAGCTTCGGACTAGCGGAAAATGAGCAGTTCTTC.